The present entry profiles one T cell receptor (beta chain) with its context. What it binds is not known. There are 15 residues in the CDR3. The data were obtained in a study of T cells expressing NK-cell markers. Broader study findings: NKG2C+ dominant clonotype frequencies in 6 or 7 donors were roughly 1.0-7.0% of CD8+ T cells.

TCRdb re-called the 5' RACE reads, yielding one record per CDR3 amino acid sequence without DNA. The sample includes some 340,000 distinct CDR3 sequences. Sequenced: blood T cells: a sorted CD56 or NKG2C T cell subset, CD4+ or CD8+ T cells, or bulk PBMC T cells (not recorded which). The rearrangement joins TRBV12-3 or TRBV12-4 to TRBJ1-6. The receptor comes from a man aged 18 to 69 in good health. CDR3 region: CASTRGVGYNSPLHF.